Below are 30 T cell receptor beta chains sequenced from a single sample in a study of Ad26.COV2.S vaccination and SARS-CoV-2 variants. The sample's treatment: some 20 received Ad26.COV2.S at low or high dose, single or two shots; about 5 received placebo; per-sample allocation not given. Samples came from day 63 after the first vaccine or placebo injection. Libraries were prepared by immunoSEQ multiplex PCR; TCRdb keeps only in-frame clonotypes and omits some of them. The data hold roughly 300,000 clones, with 88% observed a single time. The sequenced sample was peripheral blood, obtained in a trial of Ad26.COV2.S vaccine versus placebo. These receptors originate from a person aged 18 to 59 who received the Ad26.COV2.S COVID-19 vaccine or a placebo.

This chain links TRBV5-6 with TRBJ1-6, with 9 bases that match TRBD1. V lost 4 bases to trimming and J lost 6 bases; unmatched junction nucleotides: 5. Germline CDR1 is SGHDT and CDR2 is YYEEEE. This CDR3 is built from 15 residues. The chain's CDR3 is CASSPVGQGNSPLHF. The CDR3 DNA follows: TGTGCCAGCAGCCCCGTGGGACAGGGTAATTCACCCCTCCACTTT. The full variable domain, completed using reference TRBV5-6 and TRBJ1-6, is DAGVTQSPTHLIKTRGQQVTLRCSPKSGHDTVSWYQQALGQGPQFIFQYYEEEERQRGNFPDRFSGHQFPNYSSELNVNALLLGDSALYLCASSPVGQGNSPLHFGNGTRLTVT.

The DNA for the CDR3 is TGTGCCAGCAGCTTGGGGTCTAGCGGGAGCTCCTACAATGAGCAGTTCTTC. This gives the protein CASSLGSSGSSYNEQFF. The chain carries TRBV5-4 and TRBJ2-1; 10 bases agree with TRBD2. This CDR3 comprises 17 residues. Germline assignment: CDR1 SGHNT and CDR2 YYREEE (reference sequence). V lost 0 bases, J lost 0 bases, and 3 bases stayed unmatched.

The chain employs TRBV6-2 or TRBV6-3 and TRBJ2-3; tentative D call: TRBD2 (5 bases). Germline CDR1 MNHEY, CDR2 SVGEGT. The ends were cut back, 2 bases at V and 2 bases at J, with 11 bases in the middle. The CDR3 is 15 amino acids. CDR3 in amino acids: CASSYRGSLTDTQYF. The CDR3 DNA is TGTGCCAGCAGTTACCGGGGTTCCCTCACAGATACGCAGTATTTT.

There are a few counts of this clone. The chain uses TRBV27 and TRBJ2-5; 7 bases are a match to TRBD1. The germline V gene has CDR1 MNHEY and CDR2 SMNVEV (reference sequence). This CDR3 comprises 13 residues. J gave up 5 bases and V 5 bases, and 5 bases lay outside the gene matches. The CDR3 loop is CASSRQGWETQYF. The CDR3 DNA follows: TGTGCCAGCAGTCGACAGGGTTGGGAGACCCAGTACTTC.

This rearrangement joins TRBV7-3 to TRBJ2-7; D remains unclear. Germline CDR1 reads SGHTA; CDR2 reads FQGTGA. Deletions cut 2 bases from V and 1 base from J, with 6 bases between. The length of the CDR3 is 13 residues. CDR3 sequence (DNA): TGTGCCAGCAGCTTACTAGATTCCTACGAGCAGTACTTC. This encodes CASSLLDSYEQYF. Combining the CDR3 with reference TRBV7-3 and TRBJ2-7 gives the whole variable domain GAGVSQTPSNKVTEKGKYVELRCDPISGHTALYWYRQSLGQGPEFLIYFQGTGAADDSGLPNDRFFAVRPEGSVSTLKIQRTERGDSAVYLCASSLLDSYEQYFGPGTRLTVT.

This chain connects TRBV20-1 to TRBJ2-1, with D uncertain. The CDR3 extends over 11 amino acids. The V end was cut by 3 bases, the J end by 11 bases, with 11 bases between. The V gene's germline CDR1 is DFQATT and CDR2 SNEGSKA (reference sequence). CDR3 loop: CSASHGSQQFF. The DNA for the CDR3 is TGCAGTGCTAGTCACGGGTCACAGCAGTTCTTC.

The V call is TRBV3-1 (or the pseudogene TRBV3-2), the J call TRBJ2-1; TRBD1 or TRBD2 may be the D gene (6 bases each). Trimming removed 4 bases from V and 1 base from J, with 11 bases in between. CDR3 length: 15 residues. Per the germline V gene, CDR1 is LGHDT and CDR2 is YNNKEL (reference sequence). The CDR3 region is CASSPQGRSYNEQFF. The CDR3 DNA sequence: TGTGCCAGCAGCCCCCAGGGGAGGTCCTACAATGAGCAGTTCTTC.

The V and J genes are TRBV19 and TRBJ1-4, with 9 nucleotides matching TRBD1. This CDR3 is 15 amino acids long. Per germline, CDR1 LNHDA and CDR2 SQIVND (reference sequence). Trimming at V came to 1 base and at J to 7 bases, leaving 4 bases not matched to a gene. CDR3 residues: CASSIAQGALEKLFF. Written as DNA, the CDR3 is TGTGCCAGTAGTATAGCACAGGGGGCGCTTGAAAAACTGTTTTTT.

The chain has TRBV6-2 or TRBV6-3 and TRBJ1-3; D may be TRBD1 (6 bases). V gave up 6 bases and J gave up 0 bases, with 12 bases separating them. Germline CDR1 MNHEY, CDR2 SVGEGT. This CDR3 region has 15 residues. CDR3 in amino acids: CASRYRDLSGNTIYF. The CDR3 DNA reads as TGTGCCAGCAGATACAGGGATCTCTCTGGAAACACCATATATTTT.

The chain links TRBV7-3 to TRBJ2-5, with unresolved D. CDR1 is SGHTA and CDR2 is FQGTGA in the germline V gene. Trimming pared 4 bases from V and 1 base from J, leaving 7 bases between. The CDR3 spans 13 residues. CDR3 residues: CASSSWSQETQYF. For the CDR3, the DNA is TGTGCCAGCAGCTCCTGGTCCCAAGAGACCCAGTACTTC.

The chain carries TRBV7-2 and TRBJ2-7, with TRBD2 matching 8 bases. The CDR3 contains 18 residues. Germline V CDR1 and CDR2: SGHTA, FQGNSA. Trimming cost V 7 bases and J 0 bases; bases outside gene matches: 17. The CDR3 DNA reads TGTGCCAGCAATAAGGTCGGCGGGAGGATTACTTACTCCTACGAGCAGTACTTC. This translates into CASNKVGGRITYSYEQYF.

The V and J genes are TRBV7-9 and TRBJ1-1; D unresolved. CDR1 and CDR2 (germline): SEHNR, FQNEAQ (reference sequence). The CDR3 extends over 16 amino acids. V lost 6 bases to trimming and J lost 2 bases, with 19 bases between them. Here the CDR3 reads CASRSGAENINTEAFF. The CDR3 region has the DNA TGTGCCAGCAGGTCCGGAGCGGAAAACATAAACACTGAAGCTTTCTTT.

The V call is TRBV5-1, the J call TRBJ2-3; the D call may be TRBD1 or TRBD2 (5 bases each). The CDR3 has 16 amino acids. V lost 2 bases and J lost 4, with 17 bases in between. Germline V gene sequence: CDR1 SGHRS, CDR2 YFSETQ. The DNA of the CDR3 is TGCGCCAGCAGCTTACCGGGACCGCGGCGCGCAGATACGCAGTATTTT. Its translation is CASSLPGPRRADTQYF.

This clone showed up just a few times. This chain uses TRBV6-6 with TRBJ1-5, with D possibly being TRBD1 (6 bases). The CDR3 sequence is 14 residues long. V was clipped by 6 bases and J by 6 bases, with 15 bases between them. Germline values: CDR1 MNHNY, CDR2 SVGAGI (reference sequence). CDR3: CASRATGITQPQHF. The CDR3 DNA reads TGTGCCAGCAGAGCCACAGGGATTACTCAGCCCCAGCATTTT.

The genes are TRBV9 and TRBJ2-6, with 9 bases aligning to TRBD1. The CDR3 is 19 amino acids. The germline V gene encodes CDR1 SGDLS and CDR2 YYNGEE. The trim removed 4 bases at V and 0 bases at J, leaving 11 bases unmatched. The CDR3 bases are TGTGCCAGCAGCCCCCGGGTAGGACAGGGGATCTCTGGGGCCAACGTCCTGACTTTC. Its protein is CASSPRVGQGISGANVLTF.

The J gene is TRBJ1-3, the V gene TRBV10-3, with D maybe TRBD1 (5 bases). Germline V gene data show CDR1 as ENHRY and CDR2 as SYGVKD. Between the trimmed V and J ends, which lost 0 bases and 0 bases, there was a span of 12 bases. This CDR3 comprises 17 residues. The CDR3 protein is CAISESARDHSGNTIYF. The CDR3 region has the DNA TGTGCCATCAGTGAGTCGGCCAGGGACCACTCTGGAAACACCATATATTTT.

V is TRBV27 and J is TRBJ2-3; D call uncertain. Germline CDR1 is MNHEY and CDR2 is SMNVEV (reference sequence). V was cut by 3 bases and J by 2 bases, with 12 bases left in between. CDR3 length equals 15 residues. CDR3 in amino acids: CASSLAALATDTQYF. CDR3 sequence (DNA): TGTGCCAGCAGTTTGGCGGCCTTAGCCACAGATACGCAGTATTTT.

The rearrangement links TRBV7-3 to TRBJ2-1; 9 bases match TRBD1. Germline V CDR1 and CDR2: SGHTA, FQGTGA. The CDR3 has 15 residues. After removal of 3 bases from V and 4 bases from J, the junction contained 4 bases not matched to a gene. The CDR3 nucleotides read TGTGCCAGCAGCTTCGACAGGGGGGGTTACAATGAGCAGTTCTTC. Translation: CASSFDRGGYNEQFF.

The rearrangement joins TRBV10-3 to TRBJ2-5; tentative D call: TRBD1 (8 bases). Trimming took 6 bases from V and 4 from J, leaving 21 bases between them. The germline gives CDR1 ENHRY, CDR2 SYGVKD. The CDR3 contains 16 residues. The CDR3 loop reads CAIRPHGTGGGETQYF. DNA for the CDR3: TGTGCCATCAGGCCCCATGGTACAGGGGGGGGAGAGACCCAGTACTTC.

The rearrangement joins TRBV7-9 to TRBJ1-4; 9 nucleotides line up with TRBD1. Trimming at V came to 1 base and at J to 2 bases, leaving 11 bases not matched to a gene. The germline V gene has CDR1 SEHNR and CDR2 FQNEAQ (reference sequence). The CDR3 has 19 amino acids. The CDR3 here is CASSLGAGTGLTTNEKLFF. DNA of the CDR3: TGTGCCAGCAGCTTAGGAGCCGGGACAGGGCTTACGACTAATGAAAAACTGTTTTTT.

This chain joins TRBV6-5 and TRBJ2-3; perhaps TRBD1 as D (5 bases). CDR1 MNHEY and CDR2 SVGAGI come from the germline V gene. Trimming removed 10 bases from V and 3 bases from J, with 8 bases in between. This CDR3 is 11 amino acids long. Here the CDR3 reads CAIQGTDTQYF. In nucleotides, the CDR3 is TGTGCCATCCAGGGAACAGATACGCAGTATTTT.

The chain combines TRBV7-8 with TRBJ2-1; D is possibly TRBD2 (6 bases). The germline V gene has CDR1 SGHVS and CDR2 FQNEAQ. This CDR3 spans 17 amino acids. The V end lost 5 bases, the J end lost 0 bases, and 17 bases lay between the germline ends. CDR3 residues: CASSPILLAYSYNEQFF. CDR3 nucleotides: TGTGCCAGCAGCCCGATTCTGCTAGCGTACTCCTACAATGAGCAGTTCTTC.

The V call is TRBV6-5, the J call TRBJ2-3; the D gene is possibly TRBD2 (7 bases). The CDR3 consists of 14 residues. V lost 5 bases, J lost 4 bases, and 13 bases lay in between. CDR1 is MNHEY and CDR2 is SVGAGI in the germline V gene. CDR3: CASSKRGASDTQYF. The CDR3 DNA reads as TGTGCCAGCAGTAAACGGGGGGCGTCAGATACGCAGTATTTT.

This clone has more than one count but fewer than ten. The chain recombines TRBV9 with TRBJ1-2, with 8 bases matching TRBD1. Germline V lookup: CDR1 SGDLS, CDR2 YYNGEE. V lost 3 bases, J lost 4 bases, and 8 bases stayed unmatched. The CDR3 contains 15 residues. CDR3 protein: CASSAEDRAIYGYTF. Written as DNA, the CDR3 is TGTGCCAGCAGCGCAGAGGACAGGGCTATCTATGGCTACACCTTC.

CDR3 in amino acids: CASSTTGGGSNQPQHF. The CDR3 DNA reads as TGTGCCAGTAGTACAACCGGGGGGGGTAGCAATCAGCCCCAGCATTTT. This chain uses TRBV19 with TRBJ1-5; D might be TRBD1 (5 bases). This CDR3 has 16 residues. Looked up from germline, CDR1 is LNHDA and CDR2 is SQIVND (reference sequence). Trimming removed 4 bases from V and 0 bases from J, with 13 bases in between.

This clone was seen only once. The genes are TRBV2 and TRBJ2-1, with TRBD2 matching over 12 bases. This CDR3 is 15 amino acids long. CDR1 and CDR2 from the germline V gene are SNHLY and FYNNEI. J gave up 4 bases and V 8 bases, and 6 bases lay outside the gene matches. The CDR3 nucleotides read TGTGCCAGCCGAGAGACTAGCGGGAGATACAATGAGCAGTTCTTC. Translated: CASRETSGRYNEQFF. Complete variable domain (other parts from reference TRBV2 and TRBJ2-1): EPEVTQTPSHQVTQMGQEVILRCVPISNHLYFYWYRQILGQKVEFLVSFYNNEISEKSEIFDDQFSVERPDGSNFTLKIRSTKLEDSAMYFCASRETSGRYNEQFFGPGTRLTVL.

J is TRBJ2-7 and V is TRBV11-2; tentative D call: TRBD2 (5 bases). CDR3 length: 12 amino acids. Germline loops: CDR1 SGHAT, CDR2 FQNNGV. V gave up 5 bases and J gave up 4 bases, with 9 bases separating them. CDR3 nucleotides: TGTGCCAGCAGCCTCAGAGGGTACGAGCAGTACTTC. Encoded protein: CASSLRGYEQYF.

The chain links TRBV5-4 to TRBJ2-3; the D is unclear. V gave up 4 bases and J gave up 2 bases, with 17 bases separating them. CDR3 length: 16 residues. Looked up from germline, CDR1 is SGHNT and CDR2 is YYREEE (reference sequence). The CDR3 DNA reads as TGTGCCAGCAGCGTCTCGGGTACCCGGCCCACAGATACGCAGTATTTT. This sequence encodes CASSVSGTRPTDTQYF.

The J gene is TRBJ2-7, the V gene TRBV6-5, with D maybe TRBD1 (6 bases). V dropped 8 bases and J dropped 6 bases, with 23 bases sitting between them. Germline CDR1 is MNHEY and CDR2 is SVGAGI. The CDR3 totals 15 residues. The CDR3 sequence: CASAEPQGLTLEQYF. CDR3 bases: TGTGCCAGCGCTGAACCTCAGGGGTTAACTCTCGAGCAGTACTTC.

The chain carries TRBV11-2 and TRBJ1-1, with TRBD1 matching 8 bases. The CDR3 runs to 18 residues. J lost 6 bases, V lost 1 base, and 16 bases had no gene match. Germline CDR1 and CDR2: SGHAT and FQNNGV. In nucleotides, the CDR3 is TGTGCCAGCAGCTTAGCCCGGGACAGGCCTATAGGTCTCGCTGAAGCTTTCTTT. It is translated as CASSLARDRPIGLAEAFF.